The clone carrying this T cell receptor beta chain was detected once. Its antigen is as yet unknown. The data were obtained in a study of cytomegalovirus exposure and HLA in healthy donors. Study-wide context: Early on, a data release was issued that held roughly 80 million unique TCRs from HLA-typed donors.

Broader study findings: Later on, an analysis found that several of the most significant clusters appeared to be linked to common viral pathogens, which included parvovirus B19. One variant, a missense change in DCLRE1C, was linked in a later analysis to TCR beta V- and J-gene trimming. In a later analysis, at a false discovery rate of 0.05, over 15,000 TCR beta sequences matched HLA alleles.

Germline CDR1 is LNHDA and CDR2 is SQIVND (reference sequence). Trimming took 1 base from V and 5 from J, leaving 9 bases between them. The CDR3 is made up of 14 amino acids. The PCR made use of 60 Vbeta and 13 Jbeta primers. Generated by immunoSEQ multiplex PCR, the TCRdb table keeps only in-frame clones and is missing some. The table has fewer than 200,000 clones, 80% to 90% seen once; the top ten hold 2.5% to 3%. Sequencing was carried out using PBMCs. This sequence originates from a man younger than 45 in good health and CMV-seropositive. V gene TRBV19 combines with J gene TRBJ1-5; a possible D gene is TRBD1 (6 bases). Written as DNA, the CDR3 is TGTGCCAGTAGTATAGCCGAGGGGGATCAGCCCCAGCATTTT. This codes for CASSIAEGDQPQHF.